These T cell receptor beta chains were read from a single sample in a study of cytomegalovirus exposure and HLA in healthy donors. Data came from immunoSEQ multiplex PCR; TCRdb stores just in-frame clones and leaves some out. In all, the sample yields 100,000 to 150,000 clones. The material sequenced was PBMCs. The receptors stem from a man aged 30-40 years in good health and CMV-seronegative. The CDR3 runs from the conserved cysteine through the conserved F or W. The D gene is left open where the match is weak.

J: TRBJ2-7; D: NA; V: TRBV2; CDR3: CASSPGRRIDEQYF; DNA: TGTGCCAGCAGCCCGGGTCGCCGAATAGACGAGCAGTACTTC
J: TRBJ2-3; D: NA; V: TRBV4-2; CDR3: CASSQATADTQYF; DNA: TGTGCCAGCAGCCAAGCTACAGCAGATACGCAGTATTTT
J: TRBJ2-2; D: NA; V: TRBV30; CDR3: CAWGRESGELFF; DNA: TGTGCCTGGGGTCGGGAGTCCGGGGAGCTGTTTTTT
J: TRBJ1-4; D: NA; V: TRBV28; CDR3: CASSPGGSATNEKLFF; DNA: TGTGCCAGCAGCCCCGGGGGATCCGCAACTAATGAAAAACTGTTTTTT
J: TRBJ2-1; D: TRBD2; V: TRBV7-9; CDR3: CASSLALASGSYNEQFF; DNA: TGTGCCAGCAGCTTAGCGCTGGCTAGCGGGAGTTACAATGAGCAGTTCTTC
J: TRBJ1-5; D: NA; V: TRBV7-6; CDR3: CASSLARNQPQHF; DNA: TGTGCCAGCAGCTTAGCTCGGAATCAGCCCCAGCATTTT
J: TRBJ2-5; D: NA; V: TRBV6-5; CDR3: CASSYGLVETQYF; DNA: TGTGCCAGCAGTTACGGACTGGTAGAGACCCAGTACTTC
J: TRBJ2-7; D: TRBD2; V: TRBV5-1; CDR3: CASSLAGGNEQYF; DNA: TGCGCCAGCAGCTTGGCCGGGGGGAACGAGCAGTACTTC
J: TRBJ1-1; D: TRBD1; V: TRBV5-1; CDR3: CASGDRVNTEAFF; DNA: TGCGCCAGCGGCGACAGGGTGAACACTGAAGCTTTCTTT
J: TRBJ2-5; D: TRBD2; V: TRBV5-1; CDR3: CASSLAYGGGETQYF; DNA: TGCGCCAGCAGCTTGGCATATGGGGGGGGAGAGACCCAGTACTTC
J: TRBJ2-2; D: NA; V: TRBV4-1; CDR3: CASSQTGKWLPGELFF; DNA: TGCGCCAGCAGCCAAACAGGGAAGTGGTTACCCGGGGAGCTGTTTTTT
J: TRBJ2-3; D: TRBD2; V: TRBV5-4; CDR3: CASSPGTSGTDTQYF; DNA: TGTGCCAGCAGCCCTGGGACTAGCGGTACAGATACGCAGTATTTT
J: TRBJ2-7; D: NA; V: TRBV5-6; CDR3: CASSYGPWEWTYEQYF; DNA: TGTGCCAGCAGCTACGGGCCGTGGGAGTGGACCTACGAGCAGTACTTC
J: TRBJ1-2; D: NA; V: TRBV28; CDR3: CASSLTGTGNYGYTF; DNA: TGTGCCAGCAGTCTCACAGGAACGGGTAACTATGGCTACACCTTC
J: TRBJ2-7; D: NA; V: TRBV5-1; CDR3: CASSRNSGTYEQYF; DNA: TGCGCCAGCAGCCGAAACTCAGGAACCTACGAGCAGTACTTC
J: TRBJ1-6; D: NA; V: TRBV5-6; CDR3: CASSLWTVDNSPLHF; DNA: TGTGCCAGCAGCCTTTGGACAGTCGATAATTCACCCCTCCACTTT
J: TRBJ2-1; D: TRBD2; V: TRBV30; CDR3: CAWSPGLAGVREQFF; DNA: TGTGCCTGGAGCCCGGGACTAGCGGGAGTTCGGGAGCAGTTCTTC